The T cell receptor beta chain described here comes from a study of blood T cell repertoires in COVID-19. Per the study methods: The assay estimated nucleated cells by amplifying reference gene primers. Only in-frame clones appear in the TCRdb table, and some are missing; sequencing was by immunoSEQ multiplex PCR. V, J and clone size were drawn from that table, and D and trimming were deduced from the DNA. The sample holds hundreds of thousands of clones; approximately 90% are singletons and the top ten take 1.2%. Cohort assignment relied on participant-reported clinical history. The germline V gene encodes CDR1 SEHNR and CDR2 FQNEAQ (reference sequence). With 5 bases removed from V and 6 bases from J, the gap between germline ends came to 20 bases. The CDR3 has 16 residues.

The receptor's source is a man between 25 and 39 years old who had recovered from COVID-19. V gene TRBV7-9 combines with J gene TRBJ1-3; D perhaps matches TRBD1 (5 bases). Sequenced sample: PBMCs or T cells enriched from blood (not recorded which). This chain's CDR3 is CASSPRLSDTQNTIYF. Written as DNA, the CDR3 is TGTGCCAGCAGCCCTAGACTCTCGGACACGCAAAACACCATATATTTT.